This T cell receptor beta chain was observed in a study of neoadjuvant nivolumab and ipilimumab in lung cancer. TCRdb's table, derived via immunoSEQ multiplex PCR, lists solely in-frame clones and lacks some. The sample has 40,000 to 55,000 clones; around 89% are singletons. CDR3 size: 16 residues. After removal of 6 bases from V and 0 bases from J, the junction contained 14 bases not matched to a gene. Germline V CDR1 and CDR2: SQVTM, ANQGSEA. The sequence was obtained from an adult with non-small cell lung cancer. Some clones in this sample may be carry-over from other donors' samples. The rearrangement links TRBV29-1 to TRBJ2-7, with 7 nucleotides matching TRBD1. The source material was blood, sampled before neoadjuvant nivolumab, alone or with ipilimumab. The CDR3 here is CSVTKRQGIYSYEQYF. The DNA of the CDR3 is TGCAGCGTGACCAAACGACAGGGAATATACTCCTACGAGCAGTACTTC.